This T cell receptor (beta chain) was observed in a study of identical twins. The CDR3 has 15 residues. With V trimmed by 4 bases and J by 0 bases, 2 bases remained unmatched. Germline loops: CDR1 ENHRY, CDR2 SYGVKD. Notes on the study in general: Cord blood beta clonotypes present at high abundance carried fewer insertions; no such pattern appeared in memory repertoires. In monozygotic twins, models underestimated the sharing of out-of-frame TCR alpha.

A universal primer site was added by template switching, and unique molecular identifiers were carried by the cDNA. TCRdb re-analysed the 5' RACE reads in MiXCR, keeping a single row per CDR3 protein. Of around 960,000 distinct CDR3 sequences listed, 12% are singletons. This clonotype occurred many times. Its antigen is still unknown. Another study also made use of these data, one on yellow fever vaccine responses in identical twins.

J is TRBJ2-3 and V is TRBV10-3; 9 bases align to TRBD2. Sequencing was performed on PBMCs. The sequence was obtained from a woman aged 18-35 years in good health. CDR3 loop: CAISGLAGSTDTQYF. The CDR3 bases are TGTGCCATCAGTGGTCTAGCGGGAAGCACAGATACGCAGTATTTT.